Following are 25 T cell receptor beta chains from one sample sequenced in a study of blood T cell repertoires in COVID-19. Clones were read by immunoSEQ multiplex PCR, and TCRdb kept only the in-frame ones, dropping some. This sample has about 330,000 clones, with roughly 90% found just once. The specimen sequenced was PBMCs or T cells enriched from blood (not recorded which). The receptors stem from a young woman who had recovered from COVID-19.

The V gene is TRBV6-1, the J gene TRBJ1-3; D remains unclear. The CDR3 contains 12 residues. The V gene's germline CDR1 is MNHNS and CDR2 SASEGT. V lost 1 base, J lost 7 bases, and 5 bases lay in between. The CDR3 DNA sequence: TGTGCCAGCAGTGAAGTGTATAACACCATATATTTT. Residues: CASSEVYNTIYF.

J is TRBJ1-2 and V is TRBV3-1 (or the pseudogene TRBV3-2); the D gene is possibly TRBD1 (5 bases). Trimming left V 1 base short and J 4 bases short, with 13 bases between. The germline V gene has CDR1 LGHDT and CDR2 YNNKEL (reference sequence). The CDR3 runs to 15 residues. The CDR3 nucleotides read TGTGCCAGCAGCCAAGGACAGTTCGAAAGCTATGGCTACACCTTC. Translation: CASSQGQFESYGYTF.

The genes are TRBV28 and TRBJ2-5; 12 bases match TRBD1. CDR1 and CDR2 from the germline V gene are MDHEN and SYDVKM. The CDR3 has 15 residues. The junction had 8 bases not matched to a gene; V was cut back by 7 bases and J by 5 bases. CDR3 in DNA: TGTGCCAGCACCACCGGGACAGGGGGCGTGGAGACCCAGTACTTC. This gives the protein CASTTGTGGVETQYF.

The rearrangement joins TRBV28 to TRBJ2-5, with 7 bases aligning to TRBD2. In germline, CDR1 is MDHEN, CDR2 SYDVKM. With 3 bases clipped from V and 5 bases from J, the junction kept 6 bases outside the gene matches. The CDR3 length is 14 residues. CDR3 nucleotides: TGTGCCAGCAGTTTCCGGACTAGTAGGGAGACCCAGTACTTC. It specifies CASSFRTSRETQYF.

This clone was observed once. The chain is built from TRBV2 and TRBJ2-7, with 7 positions matching TRBD2. Germline V gives CDR1 SNHLY, CDR2 FYNNEI. There are 17 residues in the CDR3. V gave up 4 bases and J gave up 0 bases; unmatched junction bases: 12. The CDR3 sequence is CASSAGTEGRVSYEQYF. CDR3 coding DNA: TGTGCCAGCAGTGCAGGGACGGAGGGGAGGGTCTCCTACGAGCAGTACTTC.

CDR3 DNA: TGTGCCACCAGTTTCGCCAGGGCGTCGAACACCGGGGAGCTGTTTTTT. Its translation is CATSFARASNTGELFF. This rearrangement joins TRBV24-1 to TRBJ2-2; tentatively, D is TRBD1 (5 bases). CDR3 length: 16 amino acids. CDR1 and CDR2 from the germline V gene are KGHDR and SFDVKD. The germline V and J ends were trimmed by 6 bases and 0 bases, with 13 bases remaining between them.

The V gene is TRBV6-2 or TRBV6-3, the J gene TRBJ1-1; 7 bases agree with TRBD1. V was pared by 6 bases and J by 3 bases, with 4 bases of the junction left unmatched. The CDR3 runs to 13 residues. CDR1 and CDR2 (germline): MNHEY, SVGEGT. The CDR3 sequence: CASSLQGYTEAFF. CDR3 bases: TGTGCCAGCAGCCTACAGGGGTACACTGAAGCTTTCTTT.

The rearrangement uses TRBV5-1 and TRBJ2-3, with TRBD1 as a possible D gene (5 bases). The germline V and J ends were trimmed by 7 bases and 2 bases, with 20 bases remaining between them. CDR1 is SGHRS, CDR2 YFSETQ, per germline. The CDR3 runs 16 residues. The CDR3 sequence is CASAKGSYFNTDTQYF. The CDR3 coding sequence is TGCGCCAGCGCAAAGGGGTCCTATTTCAACACAGATACGCAGTATTTT.

The chain combines TRBV6-5 with TRBJ2-3; possibly TRBD2 for D (7 bases). The V gene's germline CDR1 is MNHEY and CDR2 SVGAGI. The CDR3 totals 13 residues. V gave up 7 bases and J gave up 4 bases, with 12 bases separating them. CDR3 sequence (DNA): TGTGCCAGCAAGGGGGGGAGCGCAGATACGCAGTATTTT. This encodes CASKGGSADTQYF.

This clone appeared once. The chain links TRBV19 to TRBJ1-5, with 9 bases fitting TRBD1. Looked up from germline, CDR1 is LNHDA and CDR2 is SQIVND (reference sequence). Trimming at V came to 1 base and at J to 3 bases, leaving 7 bases not matched to a gene. This CDR3 comprises 17 residues. CDR3 in amino acids: CASSIGGGQGDNQPQHF. The CDR3 nucleotides read TGTGCCAGTAGTATAGGGGGGGGACAGGGCGACAATCAGCCCCAGCATTTT.

The chain joins TRBV5-4 to TRBJ2-7; possible D gene TRBD2, 6 bases. V lost 4 bases, J lost 0 bases, and 11 bases lay in between. This CDR3 region has 14 residues. CDR1 is SGHNT, CDR2 YYREEE, per germline (reference sequence). The CDR3 DNA sequence: TGTGCCAGCAGCCGGCGGGACTCCTCCTACGAGCAGTACTTC. It codes for CASSRRDSSYEQYF.

This chain joins TRBV6-5 and TRBJ2-1, with D perhaps matching TRBD1 (6 bases). V was cut by 6 bases and J by 5 bases, with 17 bases left in between. This CDR3 has 15 residues. The germline CDR1 and CDR2 sequences are MNHEY and SVGAGI. The CDR3 bases are TGTGCCAGCAGCCGAACGAGGGGACAAAACAATGAGCAGTTCTTC. This translates into CASSRTRGQNNEQFF.

V and J are TRBV9 and TRBJ2-1; tentative D call: TRBD1 (5 bases). Trimming stripped 0 bases from V and 11 bases from J, with 18 bases between. Looked up from germline, CDR1 is SGDLS and CDR2 is YYNGEE. The CDR3 loop spans 15 amino acids. The DNA for the CDR3 is TGTGCCAGCAGCGTAGAAGACAGTCGATGGGCTAAGCAGTTCTTC. It translates to CASSVEDSRWAKQFF.

This clone was seen only once. This chain links TRBV6-1 with TRBJ2-1; D not certain. Germline CDR1 is MNHNS and CDR2 is SASEGT. Trimming stripped 2 bases from V and 7 bases from J, with 6 bases between. The CDR3 consists of 12 residues. In DNA, the CDR3 is TGTGCCAGCAGTGAACGGCGGAATGAGCAGTTCTTC. The encoded protein is CASSERRNEQFF.

The V and J genes are TRBV11-2 and TRBJ1-2; D gene ambiguous. V lost 5 bases and J 2 bases, leaving 12 bases between the germline ends. The CDR3 is 14 residues long. In germline, CDR1 is SGHAT, CDR2 FQNNGV. In nucleotides, the CDR3 is TGTGCCAGCAGCCGAATCGACAAGAACTATGGCTACACCTTC. Translated: CASSRIDKNYGYTF.

The chain carries TRBV3-1 (or the pseudogene TRBV3-2) and TRBJ1-3, with 7 bases fitting TRBD1. Germline assignment: CDR1 LGHDT and CDR2 YNNKEL (reference sequence). The CDR3 has 13 amino acids. J gave up 0 bases and V 8 bases, and 1 base lay outside the gene matches. The CDR3 sequence: CASGQDSGNTIYF. The CDR3 DNA sequence: TGTGCCAGCGGACAGGACTCTGGAAACACCATATATTTT.

This rearrangement joins TRBV5-1 to TRBJ1-2; tentative D call: TRBD1 (5 bases). The ends were cut back, 2 bases at V and 4 bases at J, with 24 bases in the middle. This CDR3 contains 18 residues. Germline V lookup: CDR1 SGHRS, CDR2 YFSETQ. CDR3 residues: CASSLFGAVNSNGYGYTF. CDR3 nucleotides: TGCGCCAGCAGCTTATTTGGGGCAGTCAACTCAAATGGCTATGGCTACACCTTC.

The rearrangement joins TRBV7-2 to TRBJ2-7; no firm D call. Trimming took 2 bases from V and 2 from J, leaving 10 bases between them. The CDR3 contains 14 residues. Looked up from germline, CDR1 is SGHTA and CDR2 is FQGNSA. This CDR3 reads CASSLFGSTYEQYF. CDR3 nucleotide sequence: TGTGCCAGCAGCTTATTCGGGTCCACCTACGAGCAGTACTTC.

This CDR3 reads CASSLIANEQFF. The CDR3 region has the DNA TGTGCCAGCAGTTTAATAGCGAATGAGCAGTTCTTC. V and J are TRBV12-3 or TRBV12-4 and TRBJ2-1, with a tentative D call TRBD2 (5 bases). V lost 2 bases, J lost 7 bases, and 6 bases lay in between. The CDR3 is 12 amino acids.

This clone occurred once. The J gene is TRBJ1-1, the V gene TRBV18; TRBD1 aligns across 7 bases. There are 17 residues in the CDR3. Germline lookup yields CDR1 KGHSH and CDR2 LQKENI. After removal of 2 bases from V and 3 bases from J, the junction contained 12 bases not matched to a gene. Written as DNA, the CDR3 is TGTGCCAGCTCACCAGTCCTTAATGGACAGGTCTACACTGAAGCTTTCTTT. Translation: CASSPVLNGQVYTEAFF.

The CDR3 loop reads CAVSRGSGNHEQYF. The DNA of the CDR3 is TGTGCCGTCTCCCGGGGTAGCGGAAACCACGAGCAGTACTTC. This chain joins TRBV28 and TRBJ2-7; D is possibly TRBD2 (6 bases). There are 14 residues in the CDR3. The ends were cut back, 11 bases at V and 5 bases at J, with 22 bases in the middle. Germline CDR1 and CDR2: MDHEN and SYDVKM.

The chain carries TRBV5-4 and TRBJ1-2; 8 bases are shared with TRBD1. This CDR3 has 13 residues. Germline CDR1 is SGHNT and CDR2 is YYREEE (reference sequence). The ends lost 1 base at V and 7 bases at J; junction bases unmatched: 3. CDR3 DNA: TGTGCCAGCAGCTTGTCGACAGGGGTTGGCTACACCTTC. Translation gives CASSLSTGVGYTF.

The CDR3 region has the DNA TGTGCCAGTACCCCGGGAGGGATTAGCACTGAAGCTTTCTTT. Its protein product is CASTPGGISTEAFF. V and J are TRBV19 and TRBJ1-1, with unresolved D. The length of the CDR3 is 14 residues. Germline-derived CDR1 and CDR2 are LNHDA and SQIVND (reference sequence). The V end was cut by 7 bases, the J end by 4 bases, with 16 bases between.

The chain uses TRBV4-1 and TRBJ2-2; 8 nucleotides match TRBD2. V lost 6 bases to trimming and J lost 4 bases; unmatched junction nucleotides: 4. Germline loops: CDR1 MGHRA, CDR2 YSYEKL. The length of the CDR3 is 14 residues. The CDR3 reads CASSRGGVTGELFF. The CDR3 coding sequence is TGCGCCAGCAGTCGGGGGGGAGTCACCGGGGAGCTGTTTTTT.

The V call is TRBV19, the J call TRBJ1-2; 8 bases agree with TRBD1. The CDR3 is 15 residues long. V shed 6 bases, J shed 2 bases, and the junction held 8 bases outside the gene matches. CDR1 LNHDA and CDR2 SQIVND come from the germline V gene (reference sequence). The CDR3 sequence is CASRDQGAQNYGYTF. Here the CDR3 DNA reads TGTGCCAGTAGGGATCAGGGGGCGCAGAACTATGGCTACACCTTC.